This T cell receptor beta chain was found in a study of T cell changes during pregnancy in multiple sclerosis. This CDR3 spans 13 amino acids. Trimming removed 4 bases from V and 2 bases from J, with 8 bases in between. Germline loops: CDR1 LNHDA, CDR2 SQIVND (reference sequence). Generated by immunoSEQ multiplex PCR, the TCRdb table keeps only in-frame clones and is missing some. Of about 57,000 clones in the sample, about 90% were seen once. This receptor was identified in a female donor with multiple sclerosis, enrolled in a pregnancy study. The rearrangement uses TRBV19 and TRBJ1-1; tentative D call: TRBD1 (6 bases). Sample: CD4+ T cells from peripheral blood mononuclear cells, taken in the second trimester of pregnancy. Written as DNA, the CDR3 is TGTGCCAGTAGTAAGGGACACAACACTGAAGCTTTCTTT. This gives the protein CASSKGHNTEAFF.